The 31 T cell receptor beta chains in this list originate from one sample, sequenced in a study of shared clonotypes between healthy human individuals. Profiled with immunoSEQ multiplex PCR; TCRdb holds only in-frame clones, not every one. There are approximately 2.5 million clones in the sample; around nine tenths occur only once, and roughly 0.15% lies in the top ten. The sequencing input was naive CD4+ T cells sorted from blood. The subset is: CD45RA+ positively selected. The receptors here all came from a man younger than 35 in good health.

This clone was counted a single time. The chain recombines TRBV15 with TRBJ1-1; D perhaps matches TRBD1 (6 bases). The CDR3 is 13 residues long. Germline V gene sequence: CDR1 LNHNV, CDR2 YYDKDF (reference sequence). Between the trimmed V and J ends, which lost 2 bases and 8 bases, there was a span of 12 bases. The CDR3 region is CATSRPPGGEAFF. CDR3 in DNA: TGTGCCACCAGCAGACCCCCGGGGGGCGAAGCTTTCTTT.

J is TRBJ2-1 and V is TRBV5-1; TRBD1 is a possible D gene (7 bases). The CDR3 loop spans 16 amino acids. Looked up from germline, CDR1 is SGHRS and CDR2 is YFSETQ. V lost 0 bases and J 4 bases, leaving 14 bases between the germline ends. CDR3 in DNA: TGCGCCAGCAGCTTGGGTCAGGCAGGGGGGTACAATGAGCAGTTCTTC. This gives the protein CASSLGQAGGYNEQFF.

This rearrangement joins TRBV6-4 to TRBJ1-6; D is unresolved. This CDR3 has 14 residues. Germline V CDR1 and CDR2: MRHNA, SNTAGT. V gave up 6 bases and J gave up 2 bases, with 8 bases separating them. DNA for the CDR3: TGTGCCAGCAGGAGCGGGGCCTATAATTCACCCCTCCACTTT. Translating gives CASRSGAYNSPLHF.

The chain uses TRBV27 and TRBJ2-2; D possibly corresponds to TRBD1 (5 bases). Germline V CDR1 and CDR2: MNHEY, SMNVEV (reference sequence). V lost 5 bases and J lost 5, with 15 bases in between. The CDR3 covers 15 residues. The CDR3 sequence is CASSPDSRRTGELFF. The CDR3 nucleotides read TGTGCCAGCAGTCCTGACAGCAGACGGACCGGGGAGCTGTTTTTT.

V and J are TRBV12-5 and TRBJ2-1, with 13 bases that match TRBD2. The J segment lost 1 base and the V segment lost 4 bases, leaving 10 bases of the junction unmatched. Looked up from germline, CDR1 is LGHNT and CDR2 is FRNRAP. There are 19 residues in the CDR3. This chain's CDR3 is CASGSSPGLAGRSYNEQFF. The CDR3 coding sequence is TGTGCTAGTGGTTCATCTCCGGGACTAGCGGGGAGATCCTACAATGAGCAGTTCTTC.

This clone was counted once. This chain connects TRBV18 to TRBJ1-5; D remains ambiguous. V was pared by 4 bases and J by 11 bases, with 18 bases between. The CDR3 extends over 14 amino acids. Germline V gene sequence: CDR1 KGHSH, CDR2 LQKENI. Here the CDR3 reads CASSREAIATTQHF. In DNA, the CDR3 is TGTGCCAGCTCACGCGAGGCAATCGCCACGACCCAGCATTTT.

This chain uses TRBV18 with TRBJ2-1, with 10 bases aligning to TRBD1. CDR3 length: 17 residues. Germline loops: CDR1 KGHSH, CDR2 LQKENI. V lost 2 bases to trimming and J lost 6 bases; unmatched junction nucleotides: 10. The CDR3 region is CASSPILRDRGGNEQFF. The CDR3 region has the DNA TGTGCCAGCTCACCAATACTCCGGGACAGGGGAGGCAATGAGCAGTTCTTC.

V gene TRBV7-9 combines with J gene TRBJ1-1, with 9 bases aligning to TRBD1. Germline values: CDR1 SEHNR, CDR2 FQNEAQ (reference sequence). CDR3 length: 16 amino acids. J gave up 1 base and V 5 bases, and 8 bases lay outside the gene matches. CDR3 nucleotides: TGTGCCAGCAGCCCCGCGGGACAGGGATGGAACACTGAAGCTTTCTTT. Translated, it gives CASSPAGQGWNTEAFF.

V and J are TRBV4-3 and TRBJ1-2; D not certain. The CDR3 loop spans 15 amino acids. Germline V gene data show CDR1 as LGHNA and CDR2 as YSLEER. The V gene lost 2 bases and the J gene lost 3 bases, with 13 bases spanning the gap. The CDR3 spells CASSQRSGVDYGYTF. As DNA, the CDR3 is TGCGCCAGCAGCCAACGATCTGGGGTCGACTATGGCTACACCTTC.

This sequence joins TRBV6-5 and TRBJ1-2; D call uncertain. Trimming stripped 8 bases from V and 0 bases from J, with 13 bases between. The CDR3 covers 14 residues. Germline CDR1 is MNHEY and CDR2 is SVGAGI. For the CDR3, the DNA is TGTGCCAGCTGTCCGGTGAGAGCTAACTATGGCTACACCTTC. This encodes CASCPVRANYGYTF.

This chain joins TRBV6-9 and TRBJ2-3; 11 bases are a match to TRBD2. The CDR3 totals 16 residues. The V and J ends lost 3 bases and 4 bases, in that order; junction bases with no gene match: 6. Germline V lookup: CDR1 MNHGY, CDR2 SVAAGI. CDR3 region: CASSYPLAGVPDTQYF. DNA for the CDR3: TGTGCCAGCAGTTACCCACTAGCGGGAGTACCAGATACGCAGTATTTT.

V usage is TRBV4-1 and J usage is TRBJ2-7; the match to TRBD2 covers 8 bases. V lost 4 bases and J lost 7; bases outside the gene matches: 15. The CDR3 runs 16 residues. The germline V gene has CDR1 MGHRA and CDR2 YSYEKL. The CDR3: CASSLKLAAFRGEQYF. CDR3 nucleotide sequence: TGCGCCAGCAGCCTAAAACTAGCGGCCTTTCGCGGGGAGCAGTACTTC.

CDR3 loop: CASSLDGRGRPSEQYF. CDR3 nucleotide sequence: TGCGCCAGCAGCTTGGACGGCCGGGGCCGGCCTTCCGAGCAGTACTTC. The chain uses TRBV5-1 and TRBJ2-7; the D call may be TRBD1 or TRBD2 (5 bases each). The germline V gene encodes CDR1 SGHRS and CDR2 YFSETQ. This CDR3 has 16 amino acids. Trimming took off 0 bases at V and 6 bases at J, with 19 bases between the two ends.

This chain uses TRBV9 with TRBJ2-7; 11 nucleotides line up with TRBD2. CDR3 length: 14 residues. Germline V lookup: CDR1 SGDLS, CDR2 YYNGEE. V dropped 3 bases and J dropped 6; count of bases not matched to a gene: 5. The CDR3 spells CASSATSGGSEQYF. In nucleotides, the CDR3 is TGTGCCAGCAGCGCCACTAGCGGGGGTTCCGAGCAGTACTTC.

CDR3 in amino acids: CAWRARQGGSYEQYF. The CDR3 bases are TGTGCCTGGAGGGCTCGACAGGGGGGGTCCTACGAGCAGTACTTC. The V call is TRBV30, the J call TRBJ2-7, with TRBD1 matching 9 bases. The ends lost 3 bases at V and 1 base at J; junction bases unmatched: 7. The germline gives CDR1 GTSNPN, CDR2 SVGIG (reference sequence). The CDR3 length is 15 residues.

The J gene is TRBJ2-5, the V gene TRBV5-1, with TRBD2 matching over 9 bases. The CDR3 has 15 residues. The trim removed 0 bases at V and 5 bases at J, leaving 5 bases unmatched. Germline V CDR1 and CDR2: SGHRS, YFSETQ. CDR3 DNA sequence: TGCGCCAGCAGCTTGGATCGGGCGGGAGGGGAGACCCAGTACTTC. This encodes CASSLDRAGGETQYF.

This chain links TRBV10-3 with TRBJ2-2, with D possibly being TRBD1 (5 bases). Trimming removed 3 bases from V and 7 bases from J, with 18 bases in between. Germline loops: CDR1 ENHRY, CDR2 SYGVKD. There are 16 residues in the CDR3. The CDR3 nucleotides are TGTGCCATCAGTGAACGCGGAGACAGCCTGGTCGGGGAGCTGTTTTTT. Its protein is CAISERGDSLVGELFF.

The rearrangement uses TRBV19 and TRBJ2-5; tentative D call: TRBD1 (6 bases). This CDR3 is 14 amino acids long. V lost 6 bases and J 1 base, leaving 12 bases between the germline ends. The germline V gene has CDR1 LNHDA and CDR2 SQIVND (reference sequence). The CDR3 spells CASSKGHTQETQYF. The CDR3 DNA is TGTGCCAGTAGCAAGGGACACACCCAAGAGACCCAGTACTTC.

The V call is TRBV2, the J call TRBJ1-3, with 8 bases lining up with TRBD1. The length of the CDR3 is 17 residues. After removal of 5 bases from V and 4 bases from J, the junction contained 13 bases not matched to a gene. Germline V lookup: CDR1 SNHLY, CDR2 FYNNEI. CDR3 amino acids: CASSSDSQGAAGNTIYF. The CDR3 DNA sequence: TGTGCCAGCAGTTCCGATAGTCAGGGGGCTGCGGGAAACACCATATATTTT. The whole variable domain, filled in from reference TRBV2 and TRBJ1-3, reads EPEVTQTPSHQVTQMGQEVILRCVPISNHLYFYWYRQILGQKVEFLVSFYNNEISEKSEIFDDQFSVERPDGSNFTLKIRSTKLEDSAMYFCASSSDSQGAAGNTIYFGEGSWLTVV.

This chain uses TRBV19 with TRBJ2-7, with D unclear. Germline-derived CDR1 and CDR2 are LNHDA and SQIVND (reference sequence). V was pared by 4 bases and J by 6 bases, with 13 bases between. This CDR3 has 13 amino acids. CDR3 region: CASSNDLTGEQYF. CDR3 bases: TGTGCCAGTAGTAACGATCTAACCGGCGAGCAGTACTTC.

About this clone: The same CDR3 arises from other DNA sequences in this sample as well. V and J are TRBV18 and TRBJ2-5; a possible D gene is TRBD2 (6 bases). Germline lookup yields CDR1 KGHSH and CDR2 LQKENI. The V end lost 3 bases, the J end lost 2 bases, and 10 bases lay between the germline ends. This CDR3 is built from 14 residues. The CDR3 region is CASSPPGVQETQYF. For the CDR3, the DNA is TGTGCCAGCTCACCCCCGGGGGTACAAGAGACCCAGTACTTC.

This clone appeared a few times. This chain uses TRBV18 with TRBJ1-1, with 7 bases lining up with TRBD1. The CDR3 contains 16 residues. The ends lost 3 bases at V and 4 bases at J; junction bases unmatched: 11. In germline, CDR1 is KGHSH, CDR2 LQKENI. CDR3 in amino acids: CASSPNDRVLATEAFF. In DNA form, the CDR3 reads TGTGCCAGCTCACCTAACGACAGGGTGTTGGCCACTGAAGCTTTCTTT.

Details on this clone: The same CDR3 can be traced to other DNA sequences in this sample. The genes are TRBV2 and TRBJ2-7, with 7 positions matching TRBD2. Germline V gene sequence: CDR1 SNHLY, CDR2 FYNNEI. The CDR3 has 12 residues. J lost 3 bases, V lost 6 bases, and 2 bases had no gene match. The CDR3 protein is CASSTGGYEQYF. In nucleotides, the CDR3 is TGTGCCAGCAGCACGGGAGGCTACGAGCAGTACTTC. The full variable domain, rest sourced from reference TRBV2 and TRBJ2-7, is EPEVTQTPSHQVTQMGQEVILRCVPISNHLYFYWYRQILGQKVEFLVSFYNNEISEKSEIFDDQFSVERPDGSNFTLKIRSTKLEDSAMYFCASSTGGYEQYFGPGTRLTVT.

The chain joins TRBV7-9 to TRBJ2-1; D is possibly TRBD2 (7 bases). CDR1 and CDR2 from the germline V gene are SEHNR and FQNEAQ (reference sequence). V was pared by 5 bases and J by 2 bases, with 19 bases between. The CDR3 has 17 amino acids. CDR3 sequence reads: CASSPRGGGDAYNEQFF. CDR3 bases: TGTGCCAGCAGCCCGCGGGGAGGGGGGGACGCCTACAATGAGCAGTTCTTC.

The chain combines TRBV10-3 with TRBJ1-2, with D perhaps TRBD1 (5 bases). The germline V and J ends were trimmed by 10 bases and 1 base, with 16 bases remaining between them. CDR1 is ENHRY, CDR2 SYGVKD, per germline. The CDR3 totals 14 residues. The CDR3 bases are TGTGCCACCCAGAGACAGACAGTTAACTATGGCTACACCTTC. This sequence encodes CATQRQTVNYGYTF.

The V call is TRBV9, the J call TRBJ1-1; 7 bases align to TRBD1. Germline V gene data show CDR1 as SGDLS and CDR2 as YYNGEE. This CDR3 is 13 amino acids long. The trim removed 4 bases at V and 5 bases at J, leaving 5 bases unmatched. This CDR3 reads CASSPQGSTEAFF. Written as DNA, the CDR3 is TGTGCCAGCAGCCCACAGGGGAGTACTGAAGCTTTCTTT.

In regard to this clone: Other DNA sequences in this specimen translate into the identical CDR3. The genes are TRBV10-3 and TRBJ1-2; D is unclear. The CDR3 sequence is 12 residues long. Germline CDR1 is ENHRY and CDR2 is SYGVKD. Between the trimmed V and J ends, which lost 3 bases and 4 bases, there was a span of 6 bases. The CDR3 region is CAISDSGYGYTF. CDR3 sequence (DNA): TGTGCCATCAGTGATTCAGGCTATGGCTACACCTTC.

This sequence joins TRBV5-1 and TRBJ2-3, with D tentatively TRBD1 (5 bases). Germline loops: CDR1 SGHRS, CDR2 YFSETQ. The CDR3 loop spans 15 amino acids. The ends were cut back, 2 bases at V and 5 bases at J, with 15 bases in the middle. The CDR3 nucleotides are TGCGCCAGCAGCTTACGGATTGGGGCCGGAGATACGCAGTATTTT. It specifies CASSLRIGAGDTQYF.

V is TRBV5-8 and J is TRBJ2-5; D remains unclear. The CDR3 consists of 14 residues. Trimming left V 3 bases short and J 0 bases short, with 9 bases between. Germline V CDR1 and CDR2: SGHTS, YDEGEE. The CDR3 DNA reads as TGTGCCAGCAGCTCATGGGCGGACCAAGAGACCCAGTACTTC. It encodes CASSSWADQETQYF.

About this clone itself: Other DNA sequences of this sample code for an identical CDR3. The chain carries TRBV19 and TRBJ1-5; tentatively, D is TRBD1 (6 bases). Germline lookup yields CDR1 LNHDA and CDR2 SQIVND (reference sequence). V was shortened by 4 bases and J by 2 bases, with 9 bases between the two germline ends. This CDR3 region has 14 residues. The DNA for the CDR3 is TGTGCCAGTAGTAACAGGGAGGGCAATCAGCCCCAGCATTTT. Amino acid sequence: CASSNREGNQPQHF.

The rearrangement joins TRBV6-5 to TRBJ2-2, with a tentative D call TRBD1 (6 bases). The CDR3 extends over 14 amino acids. Between the trimmed V and J ends, which lost 6 bases and 0 bases, there was a span of 8 bases. CDR1 is MNHEY and CDR2 is SVGAGI in the germline V gene. This CDR3 reads CASSGTPNTGELFF. In DNA, the CDR3 is TGTGCCAGCAGCGGGACACCGAACACCGGGGAGCTGTTTTTT.